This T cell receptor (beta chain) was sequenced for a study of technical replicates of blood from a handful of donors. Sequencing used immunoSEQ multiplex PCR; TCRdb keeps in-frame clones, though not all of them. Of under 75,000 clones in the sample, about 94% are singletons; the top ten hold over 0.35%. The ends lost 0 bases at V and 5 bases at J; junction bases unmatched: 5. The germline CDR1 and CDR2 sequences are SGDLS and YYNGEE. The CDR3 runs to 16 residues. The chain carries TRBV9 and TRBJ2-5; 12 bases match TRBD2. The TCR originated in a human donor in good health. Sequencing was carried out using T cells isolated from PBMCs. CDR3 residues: CASSVGLTSGGETQYF. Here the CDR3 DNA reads TGTGCCAGCAGCGTAGGTCTGACTAGCGGGGGTGAGACCCAGTACTTC.